This T cell receptor beta chain derives from a study of post-analysis software for immune sequencing data. In the study overall: The cohort encompassed relapsing-remitting, secondary progressive and progressive-relapsing multiple sclerosis disease courses. Whole-study results and caveats: In patients, TRBV5-6, TRBV5-1 and TRBV20-1 belonged to five TRBV segments found more frequently than in controls. Those with multiple sclerosis, the patient group, showed significantly lower normalized Chao1 diversity than controls.

With respect to this clonotype: The antigen is not known.

This CDR3 region has 12 residues. CDR1 MNHEY and CDR2 SVGAGI come from the germline V gene. The germline V and J ends were trimmed by 6 bases and 2 bases, with 8 bases remaining between them. Tagging with unique molecular identifiers was a feature of the TCR beta cDNA libraries. Roughly 450,000 cDNA molecules were recovered from an input of roughly 0.85 to 10 million T cells. TCRdb re-derived calls from the PCR reads in MiXCR, one entry per CDR3 protein. The data show 650,000 to 850,000 distinct CDR3 sequences, with about 57% seen just once and 4% to 5.5% held by the top ten. This sequence originates from a girl aged 5-17 years with multiple sclerosis. Sequencing was done on a sample of blood. The chain combines TRBV6-5 with TRBJ2-7; D call uncertain. The DNA of the CDR3 is TGTGCCAGCAGGACACCAACCTACGAGCAGTACTTC. Its translation is CASRTPTYEQYF.